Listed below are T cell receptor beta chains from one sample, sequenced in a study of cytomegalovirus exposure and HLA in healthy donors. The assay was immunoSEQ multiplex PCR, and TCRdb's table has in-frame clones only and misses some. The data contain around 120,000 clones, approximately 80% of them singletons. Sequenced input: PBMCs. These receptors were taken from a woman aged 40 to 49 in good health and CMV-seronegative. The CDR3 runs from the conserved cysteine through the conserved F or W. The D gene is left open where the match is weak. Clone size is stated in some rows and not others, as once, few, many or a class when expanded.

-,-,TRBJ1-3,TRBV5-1,CASSFEGFSGNTIYF,TGCGCCAGCAGCTTCGAGGGATTCTCTGGAAACACCATATATTTT
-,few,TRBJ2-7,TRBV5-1,CASSSDAPGEQYF,TGCGCCAGCAGCTCCGACGCTCCGGGCGAGCAGTACTTC
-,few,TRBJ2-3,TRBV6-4,CASRNAAGDTQYF,TGTGCCAGCAGAAATGCGGCGGGGGATACGCAGTATTTT
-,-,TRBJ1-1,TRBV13,CASSSNRENEAFF,TGTGCCAGCAGCTCGAACAGGGAAAATGAAGCTTTCTTT
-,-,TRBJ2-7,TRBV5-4,CASSFGRATYEQYF,TGTGCCAGCAGCTTTGGCAGGGCAACCTACGAGCAGTACTTC
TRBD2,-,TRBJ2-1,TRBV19,CATTSGRAGNEQFF,TGTGCCACCACTAGCGGGAGGGCCGGTAATGAGCAGTTCTTC
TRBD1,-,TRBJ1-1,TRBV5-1,CASSVGQADPRATFF,TGCGCCAGCAGCGTCGGACAGGCGGATCCTAGGGCCACTTTCTTT
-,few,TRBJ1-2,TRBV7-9,CASSLGEAFYGYPF,TGTGCCAGCAGCTTAGGGGAGGCCTTCTATGGCTACCCCTTC
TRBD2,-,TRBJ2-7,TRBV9,CASSVGLAEAYEQYF,TGTGCCAGCAGCGTGGGACTAGCGGAAGCCTACGAGCAGTACTTC
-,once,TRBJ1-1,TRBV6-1,CASSERGWATEAFF,TGTGCCAGCAGTGAAAGGGGATGGGCCACTGAAGCTTTCTTT
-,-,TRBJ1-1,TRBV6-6,CASSREMNTEAFF,TGTGCCAGCAGCAGGGAAATGAACACTGAAGCTTTCTTT
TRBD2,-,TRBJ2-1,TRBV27,CASSLSAGEAYNEQFF,TGTGCCAGCAGTTTATCGGCGGGGGAGGCGTACAATGAGCAGTTCTTC
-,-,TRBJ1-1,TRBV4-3,CASSQGAGRVAFF,TGCGCCAGCAGCCAAGGGGCCGGCAGGGTCGCTTTCTTT
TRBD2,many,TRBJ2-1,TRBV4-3,CASSQEFPSGSYNEQFF,TGCGCCAGCAGCCAAGAGTTCCCTAGCGGGAGCTACAATGAGCAGTTCTTC
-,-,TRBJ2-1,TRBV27,CASGRGNEQFF,TGTGCCAGCGGGCGGGGCAATGAGCAGTTCTTC
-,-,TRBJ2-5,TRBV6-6,CASSYNGETQYF,TGTGCCAGCAGTTACAACGGAGAGACCCAGTACTTC
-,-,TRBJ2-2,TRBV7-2,CASSLYRNTGELFF,TGTGCCAGCAGCTTATACAGGAACACCGGGGAGCTGTTTTTT
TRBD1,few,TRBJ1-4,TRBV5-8,CASSLGGQNEKLFF,TGTGCCAGCAGCTTAGGGGGACAGAATGAAAAACTGTTTTTT
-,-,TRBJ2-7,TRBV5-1,CASSLAGALGWEQYF,TGCGCCAGCAGCTTGGCAGGGGCCCTCGGGTGGGAGCAGTACTTC
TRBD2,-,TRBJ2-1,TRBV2,CASGGTSVYNEQFF,TGTGCCAGCGGGGGGACTAGCGTATACAATGAGCAGTTCTTC
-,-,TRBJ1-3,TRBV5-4,CASSGPADSSGNTIYF,TGTGCCAGCAGCGGGCCGGCGGACAGCTCTGGAAACACCATATATTTT
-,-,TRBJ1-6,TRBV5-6,CASNLRQSSYNSPLHF,TGTGCCAGCAACCTACGACAGTCCTCCTATAATTCACCCCTCCACTTT
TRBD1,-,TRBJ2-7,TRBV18,CASSPGQGDPYEQYF,TGTGCCAGCTCACCAGGACAGGGTGACCCCTACGAGCAGTACTTC